This is a list of T cell receptor beta chains from one sample in a study of regulatory T cells in long-lasting Graves disease. TCRdb re-analysed the multiplex PCR reads in MiXCR, keeping a single row per CDR3 protein. The sample has about 620,000 distinct CDR3 sequences, 15% to 20% seen once; the top ten hold 18%. The sample was also reused in another study, on T cells in Graves' hyperthyroidism and ophthalmopathy.

The specimen was peripheral blood mononuclear cells (PBMCs), collected at new diagnosis, from a patient treated with antithyroid drugs. The receptors were sampled from a woman in her 30s with Graves disease. The CDR3 runs from the conserved cysteine through the conserved F or W. A D gene is named only where the DNA matches it firmly. Size values are once, few and many counts, or a class for expanded clones, and some rows have none.

CDR3: CASSQILQETQYF; DNA: TGTGCCAGCAGCCAGATCCTTCAAGAGACCCAGTACTTC; size: many; J: TRBJ2-5; V: TRBV11-2; D: NA
CDR3: CASSHGTVFGETQYF; DNA: TGTGCCAGCAGCCACGGGACAGTCTTTGGGGAGACCCAGTACTTC; size: many; J: TRBJ2-5; V: TRBV11-2; D: TRBD1
CDR3: CASSGYNEQFF; DNA: TGTGCCAGCAGTGGATACAATGAGCAGTTCTTC; size: many; J: TRBJ2-1; V: TRBV27; D: NA
CDR3: CASSVWAEQYF; DNA: TGTGCCAGCAGTGTCTGGGCGGAGCAGTACTTC; size: NA; J: TRBJ2-7; V: TRBV25-1; D: NA
CDR3: CASSLIYNEQFF; DNA: TGTGCCAGCAGCTTAATCTACAATGAGCAGTTCTTC; size: many; J: TRBJ2-1; V: TRBV28; D: NA
CDR3: CASSVSRDRNQPQHF; DNA: TGTGCCAGCAGTGTGAGTAGGGACAGAAATCAGCCCCAGCATTTT; size: once; J: TRBJ1-5; V: TRBV28; D: TRBD1
CDR3: CASTLTSGIDNEQFF; DNA: TGCGCCAGCACCCTAACTAGCGGGATAGACAATGAGCAGTTCTTC; size: NA; J: TRBJ2-1; V: TRBV5-1; D: TRBD2
CDR3: CAISDPPRGQETQYF; DNA: TGTGCCATCAGTGACCCCCCCAGGGGCCAAGAGACCCAGTACTTC; size: many; J: TRBJ2-5; V: TRBV10-3; D: NA
CDR3: CSARVPDRAFGGYTF; DNA: TGCAGTGCTAGAGTCCCGGACAGGGCCTTTGGTGGCTACACCTTC; size: NA; J: TRBJ1-2; V: TRBV20-1; D: TRBD1
CDR3: CASSTGTGMNTEAFF; DNA: TGCGCCAGCAGCACGGGGACAGGGATGAACACTGAAGCTTTCTTT; size: NA; J: TRBJ1-1; V: TRBV5-1; D: TRBD1
CDR3: CASSITSGEQYF; DNA: TGTGCCAGCAGTATCACTAGCGGTGAGCAGTACTTC; size: many; J: TRBJ2-7; V: TRBV6-1; D: TRBD2
CDR3: CAIRTGQVDSDTQYF; DNA: TGTGCCATCAGAACTGGACAGGTAGACTCAGATACGCAGTATTTT; size: many; J: TRBJ2-3; V: TRBV10-3; D: TRBD1
CDR3: CASSLAIGDQPQHF; DNA: TGTGCCAGCAGCTTAGCAATAGGGGATCAGCCCCAGCATTTT; size: many; J: TRBJ1-5; V: TRBV11-2; D: NA